This T cell receptor (beta chain) was retrieved from a study of PD-L1 blockade in urothelial cancer (dated by TCRdb to the late 2010s). About the study as a whole: Therapy was started at some point between 2014 and 2016 for all patients, and atezolizumab 1,200 mg was administered intravenously every 3 weeks. Durable clinical benefit meant progression-free survival longer than 6 months, and TCR features were also tested against progression-free and overall survival. In the same patients, pretreatment tumors underwent whole exome sequencing and RNA sequencing in addition to TCR sequencing. Blood samples were analyzed at 3 weeks after treatment start (second dose) and at 6 weeks after treatment start. Pretreatment blood TCR-seq was available for nearly 30 patients, at least one posttreatment blood collection was obtained for 25 or so patients, and tumor TCR-seq was available for 25 or so patients. Pretreatment tumor samples, along with matched peripheral blood collected serially before and after atezolizumab treatment, underwent TCR sequencing. Patients had an ECOG performance status of 0 or 1 and had received between 0 and 3 prior chemotherapy regimens. The study was an exploratory multi-omic analysis of somatic, immune and clinical correlates of response to PD-L1 blockade with atezolizumab in urothelial cancer. About 90% of the roughly 29 patients were identified as males with urothelial cancer of bladder origin, and a prior smoking history was reported by 18 of 29 patients. Blood samples yielded a median of about 150,000 T cells and more than 80,000 unique TCRs, with median clonality around 0.083. Durable clinical benefit was achieved by nine patients and was not achieved by 20 patients.

Reading the label with the study, this specimen's time point is: peripheral blood 6 weeks after treatment start. The cohort included under 35 patients with locally advanced or metastatic urothelial carcinoma who were treated at Memorial Sloan Kettering on a trial protocol. Peripheral blood mononuclear cells were collected from each patient pretreatment and during treatment, giving between 1 and 8 total time points per patient. The Qiagen DNeasy Blood extraction kit was used to purify genomic DNA from total PBMCs and tumor samples. PBMCs were collected pretreatment and during treatment and were isolated and stored as previously described. The germline V gene provides CDR1 SGHTA and CDR2 FQGNSA. The CDR3 holds 16 amino acids from the cysteine to the phenylalanine. Only CDR3 DNA is held: 48 bases, read in frame from base 1. The V and J ends are trimmed by 5 bases and 2 bases, leaving 19 bases between them.

The paper as a whole reports these results and caveats: A pretreatment peripheral blood TCR clonality below the median was linked to improved progression-free and overall survival. Because of the small sample size (n ≈ 30) and the many exploratory analyses performed, the results are intended to be regarded as hypothesis-generating. Patients with durable benefit showed greater expansion of tumor-associated TCR clones in peripheral blood 3 weeks after starting treatment (n of about 20, p = 0.022).

Synthetic TCR analog templates were spiked into each PCR to estimate absolute template abundance from read counts. TCRbeta CDR3 regions were amplified from genomic DNA with bias-controlled V and J gene primers using the immunoSEQ assay. Sequencing of rearranged TCRbeta segments was performed at approximately 20X coverage. On the authors' methods: Clustering was used to correct sequencing errors, and CDR3s were annotated against IMGT so that V, D and J genes could be assigned. Downstream analyses used only productive TCRbeta rearrangements, leaving out any out-of-frame or stop-codon sequences. To compute clonality, Shannon entropy was normalized by the log of the number of unique productive sequences and then subtracted from one. Clones differing between time points or between blood and tumor were identified by Fisher's exact test with Benjamini-Hochberg correction at adjusted p below 0.01. This immuneACCESS table, as held by TCRdb, lists in-frame sequences with V and J called but not all clones. Of the missing ones, under half trace to an unresolved V gene in checked studies; the others have no known cause. The D gene and trimming were derived from the DNA, and the V and J assignments and clone size from that table. The sample table shows tens of thousands of clones, and roughly 90% are seen once. About 23% of the sample is held by the ten biggest clonotypes.

Concerning this clone: No cognate antigen has been identified for it. Within one base of it there is no much larger clone, and no base qualities were kept.

The sequencing here drew on PBMCs, taken around atezolizumab (anti-PD-L1) treatment. The V gene is TRBV7-2 and the J gene is TRBJ2-7, with TRBD1 as a weak D call on 5 bases. The TCR was taken from a man aged 60 to 75 with urothelial cancer. DNA sequence: TGTGCCAGCAGCCGAAATCTCCAGGGTGCCGCCTACGAGCAGTACTTC. The translation is CASSRNLQGAAYEQYF.